Included here is one T cell receptor beta chain sequence, with context. Its matching antigen is unknown. This record belongs to a study of cytomegalovirus exposure and HLA in healthy donors. Regarding the study as a whole: Among TCR sequences, most were rare, though some public TCRs appeared in many donors. When analyzed later, the rates of TCR association showed variation by HLA locus, with DRB1 the most and HLA-C the fewest. Indistinguishable V segments, including TRBV6-2 and TRBV6-3, were excluded.

PCR involved 60 Vbeta and 13 Jbeta primers. Method: immunoSEQ multiplex PCR; TCRdb's copy keeps in-frame clones and lacks some. This sample's clone table lists approximately 190,000 clones. The CDR3 has 13 amino acids. Germline assignment: CDR1 SGHVS and CDR2 FNYEAQ. Trimming cost V 5 bases and J 4 bases, with 11 bases left between them. The chain is built from TRBV7-6 and TRBJ1-1, with D maybe TRBD1 (5 bases). Sequencing used PBMCs. The clonotype was recovered from a boy younger than 18 in good health and CMV-seronegative. CDR3 region: CASSNSGATEAFF. The CDR3 DNA is TGTGCCAGCAGCAACTCTGGGGCCACTGAAGCTTTCTTT. The whole variable domain, filled in from reference TRBV7-6 and TRBJ1-1, reads GAGVSQSPRYKVTKRGQDVALRCDPISGHVSLYWYRQALGQGPEFLTYFNYEAQQDKSGLPNDRFSAERPEGSISTLTIQRTEQRDSAMYRCASSNSGATEAFFGQGTRLTVV.